This entry lists 10 T cell receptor beta chains sequenced from one sample in a study of Graves' ophthalmopathy and Graves' hyperthyroidism. RNA transcripts were the source from which TCR beta CDR3 regions were amplified. The library came from an HTBI-primed first-round RT-PCR and a second-round multiplex PCR. TCRdb reanalysed the multiplex PCR reads using MiXCR and keeps one entry per CDR3 protein. Of around 1.1 million distinct CDR3 sequences listed, about 38% are singletons. Specimen: peripheral blood or thyroid tissue (not recorded which). These receptor sequences come from an adult man with Graves' hyperthyroidism.

This clonotype was seen many times. The chain combines TRBV25-1 with TRBJ2-5, with TRBD1 matching over 11 bases. CDR1 is MGHDK, CDR2 SYGVNS, per germline. V shed 4 bases, J shed 2 bases, and the junction held 12 bases outside the gene matches. The CDR3 extends over 18 amino acids. This CDR3 is CASSAVFSGTGGQETQYF. The CDR3 nucleotides are TGTGCCAGCAGTGCCGTATTTTCCGGGACAGGGGGACAAGAGACCCAGTACTTC. Complete variable domain (other parts from reference TRBV25-1 and TRBJ2-5): EADIYQTPRYLVIGTGKKITLECSQTMGHDKMYWYQQDPGMELHLIHYSYGVNSTEKGDLSSESTVSRIRTEHFPLTLESARPSHTSQYLCASSAVFSGTGGQETQYFGPGTRLLVL.

Details on this clonotype: A much larger clone lies a single base off, so this may be a read error. The chain has TRBV7-9 and TRBJ2-7; D assignment may be TRBD1 or TRBD2 (6 bases each). Trimming stripped 11 bases from V and 2 bases from J, with 19 bases between. This CDR3 is built from 14 residues. CDR1 and CDR2 from the germline V gene are SEHNR and FQNEAQ (reference sequence). The CDR3 here is CAVGGLAAPYEQYF. The DNA of the CDR3 is TGTGCCGTGGGGGGCCTGGCAGCACCCTACGAGCAGTACTTC.

The chain carries TRBV15 and TRBJ1-5; D gene uncertain. This CDR3 is built from 13 residues. Germline CDR1 is LNHNV and CDR2 is YYDKDF (reference sequence). V gave up 5 bases and J gave up 14 bases, with 19 bases separating them. CDR3 DNA sequence: TGTGCCACCAGCTCTCCCCCGGTTGCCTACGAGCATTTT. Translation gives CATSSPPVAYEHF. The full variable domain, with the rest looked up from reference TRBV15 and TRBJ1-5, is DAMVIQNPRYQVTQFGKPVTLSCSQTLNHNVMYWYQQKSSQAPKLLFHYYDKDFNNEADTPDNFQSRRPNTSFCFLDIRSPGLGDTAMYLCATSSPPVAYEHFGDGTRLSIL.

This clonotype showed up many times. The V gene is TRBV12-3 or TRBV12-4, the J gene TRBJ2-5; possibly TRBD1 for D (5 bases). The CDR3 sequence is 11 residues long. Trimming pared 3 bases from V and 10 bases from J, leaving 9 bases between. DNA for the CDR3: TGTGCCAGCAGTTTTCAAGGGGACCAGTACTTC. This translates into CASSFQGDQYF.

This clonotype was observed at least ten times. The CDR3 loop is CASSLVGLRGRETQYF. CDR3 bases: TGTGCCAGCAGCTTAGTGGGGCTGCGGGGTAGGGAGACCCAGTACTTC. The J gene is TRBJ2-5, the V gene TRBV7-2; D is perhaps TRBD2 (6 bases). This CDR3 is 16 amino acids long. Trimming pared 1 base from V and 5 bases from J, leaving 17 bases between. From germline, CDR1 is SGHTA and CDR2 FQGNSA. Drawing the rest from reference TRBV7-2 and TRBJ2-5, the complete variable domain is GAGVSQSPSNKVTEKGKDVELRCDPISGHTALYWYRQSLGQGLEFLIYFQGNSAPDKSGLPSDRFSAERTGGSVSTLTIQRTQQEDSAVYLCASSLVGLRGRETQYFGPGTRLLVL.

The chain links TRBV2 to TRBJ1-1; D is perhaps TRBD1 (6 bases). From germline, CDR1 is SNHLY and CDR2 FYNNEI. V lost 1 base to trimming and J lost 10 bases, with 13 bases between them. This CDR3 is built from 13 residues. Here the CDR3 DNA reads TGTGCCAGCAGTGAAGGAAGGCGGGGGGCAGCTTTCTTT. It translates to CASSEGRRGAAFF.

The chain carries TRBV29-1 and TRBJ2-6, with 7 bases lining up with TRBD1. This CDR3 contains 12 residues. CDR1 is SQVTM and CDR2 is ANQGSEA in the germline V gene. The V and J ends lost 6 bases and 11 bases, in that order; junction bases with no gene match: 7. This CDR3 is CSVAQGSYVLTF. DNA for the CDR3: TGCAGCGTCGCACAGGGGTCCTACGTCCTGACTTTC. Together with reference TRBV29-1 and TRBJ2-6, the CDR3 gives the full variable domain: SAVISQKPSRDICQRGTSLTIQCQVDSQVTMMFWYRQQPGQSLTLIATANQGSEATYESGFVIDKFPISRPNLTFSTLTVSNMSPEDSSIYLCSVAQGSYVLTFGAGSRLTVL.

This clonotype was observed a handful of times. The J gene is TRBJ2-7, the V gene TRBV7-8; D remains unclear. The germline V and J ends were trimmed by 5 bases and 2 bases, with 13 bases remaining between them. Germline loops: CDR1 SGHVS, CDR2 FQNEAQ. The CDR3 has 14 residues. CDR3 coding DNA: TGTGCCAGCAGCCTCACGGACGGAGCCTACGAGCAGTACTTC. It specifies CASSLTDGAYEQYF. Looking up the rest from reference TRBV7-8 and TRBJ2-7 gives the full variable domain: GAGVSQSPRYKVAKRGQDVALRCDPISGHVSLFWYQQALGQGPEFLTYFQNEAQLDKSGLPSDRFFAERPEGSVSTLKIQRTQQEDSAVYLCASSLTDGAYEQYFGPGTRLTVT.

This clonotype has just a few counts. CDR3 bases: TGTGCCAGCAGCCCGGGGCCTATGGAGCAGTACTTC. Translation gives CASSPGPMEQYF. The V and J genes are TRBV7-6 and TRBJ2-7; D may match TRBD1 or TRBD2 (5 bases each). Trimming stripped 5 bases from V and 7 bases from J, with 12 bases between. The CDR3 extends over 12 amino acids. Germline CDR1 SGHVS, CDR2 FNYEAQ.

The gene calls are TRBV9 and TRBJ2-5; the D is unclear. V gave up 0 bases and J gave up 2 bases, with 14 bases separating them. The CDR3 is 16 amino acids. Germline V gene sequence: CDR1 SGDLS, CDR2 YYNGEE. The CDR3 loop is CASSVDPRRRQETQYF. CDR3 DNA: TGTGCCAGCAGCGTAGATCCGCGACGGCGACAAGAGACCCAGTACTTC.